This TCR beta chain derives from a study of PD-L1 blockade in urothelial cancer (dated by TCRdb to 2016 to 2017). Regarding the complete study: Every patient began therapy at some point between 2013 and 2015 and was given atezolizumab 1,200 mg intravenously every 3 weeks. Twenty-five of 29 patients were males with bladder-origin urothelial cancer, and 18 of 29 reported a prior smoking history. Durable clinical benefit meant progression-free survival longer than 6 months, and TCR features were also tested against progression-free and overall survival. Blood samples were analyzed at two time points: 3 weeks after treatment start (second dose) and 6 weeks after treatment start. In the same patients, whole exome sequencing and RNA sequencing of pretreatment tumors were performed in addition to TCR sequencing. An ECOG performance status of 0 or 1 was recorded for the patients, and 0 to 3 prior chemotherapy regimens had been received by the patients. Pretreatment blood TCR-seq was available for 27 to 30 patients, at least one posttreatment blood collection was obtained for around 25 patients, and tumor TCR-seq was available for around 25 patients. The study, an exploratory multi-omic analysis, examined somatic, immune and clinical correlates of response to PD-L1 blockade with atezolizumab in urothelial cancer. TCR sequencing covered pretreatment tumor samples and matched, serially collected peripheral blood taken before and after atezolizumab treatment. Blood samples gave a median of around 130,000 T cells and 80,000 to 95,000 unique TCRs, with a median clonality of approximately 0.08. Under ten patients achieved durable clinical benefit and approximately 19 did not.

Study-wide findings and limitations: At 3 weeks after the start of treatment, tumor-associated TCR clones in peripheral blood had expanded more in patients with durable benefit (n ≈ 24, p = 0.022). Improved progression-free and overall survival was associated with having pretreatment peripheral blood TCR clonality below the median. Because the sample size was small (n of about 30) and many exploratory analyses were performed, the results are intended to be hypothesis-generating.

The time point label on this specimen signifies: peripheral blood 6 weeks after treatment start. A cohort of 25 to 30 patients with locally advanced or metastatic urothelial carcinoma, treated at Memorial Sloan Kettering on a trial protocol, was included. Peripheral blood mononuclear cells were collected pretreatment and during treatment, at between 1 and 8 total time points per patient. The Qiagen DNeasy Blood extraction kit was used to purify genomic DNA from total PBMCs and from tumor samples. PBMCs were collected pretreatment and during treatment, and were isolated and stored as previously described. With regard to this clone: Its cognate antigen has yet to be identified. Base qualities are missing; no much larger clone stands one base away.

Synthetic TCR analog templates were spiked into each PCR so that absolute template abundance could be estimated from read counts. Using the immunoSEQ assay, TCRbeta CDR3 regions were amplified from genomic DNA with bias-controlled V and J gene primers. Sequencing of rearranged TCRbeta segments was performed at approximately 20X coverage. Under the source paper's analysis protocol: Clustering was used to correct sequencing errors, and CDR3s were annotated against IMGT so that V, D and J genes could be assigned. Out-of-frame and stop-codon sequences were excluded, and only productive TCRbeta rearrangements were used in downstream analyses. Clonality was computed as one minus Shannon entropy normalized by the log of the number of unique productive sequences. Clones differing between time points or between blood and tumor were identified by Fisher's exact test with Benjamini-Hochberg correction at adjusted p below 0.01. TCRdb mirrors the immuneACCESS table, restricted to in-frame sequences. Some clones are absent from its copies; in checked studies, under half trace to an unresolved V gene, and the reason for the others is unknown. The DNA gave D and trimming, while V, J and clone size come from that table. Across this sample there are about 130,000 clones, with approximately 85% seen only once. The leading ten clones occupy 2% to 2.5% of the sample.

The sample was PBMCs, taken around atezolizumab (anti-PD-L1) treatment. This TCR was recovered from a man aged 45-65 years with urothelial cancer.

The CDR3 has the sequence CASSLTGGPSEQYF. The DNA reads as follows: TGTGCCAGCAGCTTAACGGGGGGACCCTCCGAGCAGTACTTC. Recombination connected TRBV7-3 to TRBJ2-7; TRBD2 might be the D gene, on 6 matching bases. At the junction V is shortened by 0 bases and J by 6 bases, with 12 bases in between. Inclusive of the bounding cysteine and phenylalanine, the CDR3 is 14 residues long. Just CDR3 DNA is preserved here, 42 bases in frame from base 1. Sequences SGHTA (CDR1) and FQGTGA (CDR2) are obtained from the germline V gene.